The rows below give T cell receptor beta chains drawn from one sample of a study of T cell clonotyping in hematopoietic cell transplantation. Generated by immunoSEQ multiplex PCR, the TCRdb table keeps only in-frame clones and is missing some. Of some 36,000 clones in the sample, roughly 96% were seen once. This specimen was peripheral blood mononuclear cells, taken before stem cell transplant. The receptors were gathered from a man aged 40-55 years with chronic myeloid leukemia. Some clones in this sample may be carry-over from other donors' samples. Each CDR3 is given with its conserved first and last residue. Fields, in order: clone size, V gene, J gene, D gene, CDR3 protein, CDR3 DNA. D genes are given only for firm matches. For some rows the clone size is stated as once, few or many, or as a class when expanded; others skip it.

NA,TRBV9,TRBJ2-7,TRBD1,CASSPWTGSSYEQYF,TGTGCCAGCAGCCCATGGACAGGGAGCTCCTACGAGCAGTACTTC
NA,TRBV5-1,TRBJ2-3,NA,CASSSNSFSAGTQYF,TGCGCCAGCAGCTCGAACAGCTTTTCAGCAGGTACGCAGTATTTT
NA,TRBV19,TRBJ2-7,TRBD1,CASRASGTASSYEQYF,TGTGCCAGTAGGGCGTCCGGGACAGCTAGCTCCTACGAGCAGTACTTC
NA,TRBV4-3,TRBJ1-1,TRBD1,CASSPARGRITEAFF,TGCGCCAGCAGCCCTGCCAGGGGGCGAATTACTGAAGCTTTCTTT
once,TRBV5-5,TRBJ2-7,NA,CASSSNTDYEQYF,TGTGCCAGCAGCTCCAACACGGACTACGAGCAGTACTTC
NA,TRBV30,TRBJ2-7,TRBD2,CAWMGLAGAISYEQYF,TGTGCCTGGATGGGGTTAGCGGGGGCCATCTCCTACGAGCAGTACTTC
NA,TRBV27,TRBJ2-6,NA,CASSHTGSGANVLTF,TGTGCCAGCTCACATACAGGCTCTGGGGCCAACGTCCTGACTTTC
NA,TRBV7-2,TRBJ2-3,NA,CASSLESEGGTDTQYF,TGTGCCAGCAGCTTAGAGTCGGAGGGAGGAACAGATACGCAGTATTTT
NA,TRBV9,TRBJ1-1,TRBD1,CASSVYGQGDTEAFF,TGTGCCAGCAGCGTATACGGACAGGGCGACACTGAAGCTTTCTTT
NA,TRBV7-2,TRBJ2-5,NA,CASSLGGLSDLEDETQYF,TGTGCCAGCAGCTTAGGAGGGTTGTCGGACTTGGAGGATGAGACCCAGTACTTC